The 3 T cell receptor beta chains below come from one sample, sequenced in a study of OX40 agonist ivuxolimab in advanced cancers. Repertoires were generated with immunoSEQ multiplex PCR, while TCRdb's copy carries only in-frame clones and drops some. The table has 81,000 or so clones, more than 75% seen once. Sequencing was performed on CD4+ or CD8+ T cells sorted from blood, taken in a trial of the OX40 agonist ivuxolimab. These receptors were obtained from an adult with an advanced solid tumor such as melanoma, head and neck, liver or kidney cancer.

This clone was seen a single time. This rearrangement joins TRBV27 to TRBJ2-7; D is perhaps TRBD2 (6 bases). This CDR3 contains 14 residues. From germline, CDR1 is MNHEY and CDR2 SMNVEV (reference sequence). Trimming took 5 bases from V and 11 from J, leaving 22 bases between them. CDR3 region: CASSPQLVGGPEYF. DNA for the CDR3: TGTGCCAGCAGTCCGCAACTAGTGGGGGGACCAGAGTACTTC.

The genes are TRBV6-5 and TRBJ1-5, with D possibly matching TRBD1 (6 bases). Germline-derived CDR1 and CDR2 are MNHEY and SVGAGI. Trimming removed 6 bases at V and 4 bases at J, with 10 bases between. The length of the CDR3 is 13 residues. The CDR3 loop is CASREQGNQPQHF. DNA of the CDR3: TGTGCCAGCAGGGAACAGGGAAATCAGCCCCAGCATTTT.

This clone came up a few times. The rearrangement joins TRBV19 to TRBJ2-5, with D tentatively TRBD2 (7 bases). V dropped 4 bases and J dropped 7 bases, with 13 bases sitting between them. The CDR3 sequence is 13 residues long. Looked up from germline, CDR1 is LNHDA and CDR2 is SQIVND (reference sequence). The CDR3 DNA follows: TGTGCCAGTAGTACCCGGGGGGCGGGGACCCAGTACTTC. Protein sequence: CASSTRGAGTQYF.